This T cell receptor beta chain was obtained from a study of blood T cell repertoires in COVID-19. Generated by immunoSEQ multiplex PCR, the TCRdb table keeps only in-frame clones and is missing some. The repertoire has some 90,000 clones, roughly 90% of them found once; the top ten carry less than 3.5%. This CDR3 contains 16 residues. Germline assignment: CDR1 SGHRS and CDR2 YFSETQ. Trimming at V came to 0 bases and at J to 2 bases, leaving 5 bases not matched to a gene. The V and J genes are TRBV5-1 and TRBJ2-7; 10 bases line up with TRBD1. This TCR was sampled from a man aged 45-65 years with COVID-19, enrolled during active disease. The sample was peripheral blood. CDR3 in amino acids: CASSLAFGTGAYEQYF. CDR3 coding DNA: TGCGCCAGCAGCTTGGCCTTCGGGACAGGGGCCTACGAGCAGTACTTC.